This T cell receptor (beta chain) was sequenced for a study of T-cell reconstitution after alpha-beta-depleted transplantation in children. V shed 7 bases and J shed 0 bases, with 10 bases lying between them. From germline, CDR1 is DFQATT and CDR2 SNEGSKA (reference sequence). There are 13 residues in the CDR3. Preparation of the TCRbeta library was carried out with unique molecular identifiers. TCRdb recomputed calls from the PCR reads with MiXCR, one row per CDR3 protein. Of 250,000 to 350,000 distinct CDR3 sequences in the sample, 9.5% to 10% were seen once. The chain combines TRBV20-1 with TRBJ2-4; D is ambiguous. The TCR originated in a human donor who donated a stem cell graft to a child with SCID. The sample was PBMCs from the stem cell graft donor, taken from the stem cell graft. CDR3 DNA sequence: TGCAGTGTTCGCTCACCAGCCAAAAACATTCAGTACTTC. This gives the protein CSVRSPAKNIQYF.